The rows below give T cell receptor beta chains drawn from one sample of a study of lymphopenia after photon versus proton radiotherapy. Measured with immunoSEQ multiplex PCR; TCRdb has only the in-frame clones, and not every one. The sample lists some 20,000 clones; around nine tenths were seen once. The sample was peripheral blood, taken from a patient treated with photon-based radiotherapy. The source is a man between 60 and 75 years old with pancreatic cancer. Both conserved end residues are part of each CDR3. The order of the fields is clone size, V gene, CDR3 length, J gene, D gene, CDR3 protein, CDR3 DNA. A D gene is named only where the DNA matches it firmly. Size tells how often a clone was seen (once, few, many) or the class of an expanded clone, and some rows leave it out.

abundance: once; v_gene: TRBV9; len: 15; j_gene: TRBJ1-4; d_gene: -; CDR3aa: CASSPGGVTEEKLFF; CDR3nt: TGTGCCAGCAGCCCAGGCGGGGTAACAGAGGAAAAACTGTTTTTT
abundance: -; v_gene: TRBV27; len: 15; j_gene: TRBJ1-3; d_gene: -; CDR3aa: CASSLKGGSGNTIYF; CDR3nt: TGTGCCAGCAGTTTGAAGGGGGGCTCTGGAAACACCATATATTTT
abundance: -; v_gene: TRBV6-1; len: 15; j_gene: TRBJ1-1; d_gene: -; CDR3aa: CASSETAKVGGRAFF; CDR3nt: TGTGCCAGCAGTGAAACTGCTAAGGTGGGGGGACGAGCTTTCTTT
abundance: -; v_gene: TRBV29-1; len: 12; j_gene: TRBJ1-6; d_gene: -; CDR3aa: CSVRDTNSPLHF; CDR3nt: TGCAGCGTCCGGGACACAAATTCACCCCTCCACTTT
abundance: -; v_gene: TRBV7-6; len: 15; j_gene: TRBJ2-5; d_gene: TRBD2; CDR3aa: CASSSRTSGQETQYF; CDR3nt: TGTGCCAGCAGCTCACGGACTAGCGGGCAAGAGACCCAGTACTTC
abundance: -; v_gene: TRBV6-1; len: 15; j_gene: TRBJ2-7; d_gene: TRBD1; CDR3aa: CASSELWTGGNEQYF; CDR3nt: TGTGCCAGCAGTGAACTATGGACAGGGGGCAACGAGCAGTACTTC
abundance: -; v_gene: TRBV6-5; len: 16; j_gene: TRBJ2-1; d_gene: TRBD2; CDR3aa: CASSYRTSGGYNEQFF; CDR3nt: TGTGCCAGCAGTTACAGGACTAGCGGGGGATACAATGAGCAGTTCTTC
abundance: -; v_gene: TRBV6-5; len: 13; j_gene: TRBJ1-1; d_gene: -; CDR3aa: CASSLVLNTEAFF; CDR3nt: TGTGCCAGCAGTTTGGTGTTGAACACTGAAGCTTTCTTT
abundance: -; v_gene: TRBV9; len: 16; j_gene: TRBJ2-1; d_gene: TRBD2; CDR3aa: CASSVLAGGLRNEQFF; CDR3nt: TGTGCCAGCAGCGTTCTAGCGGGGGGGCTTCGCAATGAGCAGTTCTTC
abundance: -; v_gene: TRBV5-6; len: 17; j_gene: TRBJ2-3; d_gene: TRBD2; CDR3aa: CASSLAVGLPGTDTQYF; CDR3nt: TGTGCCAGCAGCTTGGCCGTGGGACTACCTGGCACAGATACGCAGTATTTT
abundance: -; v_gene: TRBV18; len: 14; j_gene: TRBJ1-1; d_gene: -; CDR3aa: CASSPQGRVTEAFF; CDR3nt: TGTGCCAGCTCACCACAGGGGCGAGTCACTGAAGCTTTCTTT
abundance: once; v_gene: TRBV15; len: 15; j_gene: TRBJ1-5; d_gene: TRBD1; CDR3aa: CATSVGTEINQPQHF; CDR3nt: TGTGCCACCAGCGTCGGGACAGAAATAAATCAGCCCCAGCATTTT
abundance: -; v_gene: TRBV21-1; len: 14; j_gene: TRBJ1-1; d_gene: -; CDR3aa: CASSKKARYTEAFF; CDR3nt: TGTGCCAGCAGCAAAAAAGCCAGATACACTGAAGCTTTCTTT
abundance: once; v_gene: TRBV5-1; len: 14; j_gene: TRBJ1-5; d_gene: TRBD1; CDR3aa: CASSLLQGAWPQHF; CDR3nt: TGCGCCAGCAGCTTGCTACAGGGGGCATGGCCCCAGCATTTT